These T cell receptor beta chains were read from a single sample in a study of cytomegalovirus exposure and HLA in healthy donors. The repertoire was sequenced with immunoSEQ multiplex PCR; TCRdb's copy has only in-frame clones and lacks some. The sample holds about 73,000 clones, 75% seen once. The sequencing input was PBMCs. These receptors came from a man aged 65 to 79 in good health and CMV-seronegative. CDR3s include the opening cysteine and the closing phenylalanine or tryptophan.

V gene	J gene	CDR3 protein
TRBV7-6	TRBJ2-3	CASSLLGSGGVRDTQYF
TRBV27	TRBJ1-5	CASSLENSNQPQHF
TRBV5-1	TRBJ2-5	CASSLELAVPETQYF
TRBV25-1	TRBJ1-5	CASRADNQPQHF
TRBV5-1	TRBJ2-3	CASSLNGQGTDTQYF
TRBV7-2	TRBJ2-4	CASSPDRGRAKNIQYF
TRBV7-8	TRBJ1-6	CASSLVVAARPLHF
TRBV7-9	TRBJ2-2	CASSLEFGQPNTGELFF
TRBV27	TRBJ2-7	CASSLSYRGTGHYEQYF
TRBV7-2	TRBJ2-1	CASSLKTGAYNEQFF
TRBV6-1	TRBJ1-1	CASSRLQGTEAFF
TRBV30	TRBJ1-5	CAWIRRLDSYSNQPQHF
TRBV7-3	TRBJ2-1	CASSLITGGEQFF
TRBV30	TRBJ2-7	CAWSDTGEQYF
TRBV5-1	TRBJ2-3	CASSWAFGTSGRRPDTQYF
TRBV7-2	TRBJ1-6	CASSLGSGTENSPLHF
TRBV7-2	TRBJ2-3	CASSLRLGPSTDTQYF
TRBV28	TRBJ2-3	CASSLTVGGQDTQYF
TRBV5-1	TRBJ2-1	CASSSRGTGGYNEQFF
TRBV7-9	TRBJ1-6	CASSRDGTGGSPLHF
TRBV25-1	TRBJ1-1	CASSELRGGTNTEAFF
TRBV6-1	TRBJ2-1	CASSEGLAGGGGGEQFF
TRBV11-3	TRBJ2-1	CASSFQGGNEQFF
TRBV27	TRBJ2-7	CASSSLGTGVYEQYF
TRBV30	TRBJ1-2	CAWSPSDRVVGYTF
TRBV7-2	TRBJ2-1	CASRHSASGRVNEQFF
TRBV10-1	TRBJ2-2	CASSASLGGPNTGELFF